The 13 T cell receptor beta chains below were found in one sample sequenced in a study of shared clonotypes between healthy human individuals (dated by TCRdb to the early 2020s). Library generation was performed with the immunoSEQ multiplex PCR assay. TCRdb obtained this table from immuneACCESS and retained in-frame rearrangements with V and J assigned. These tables miss some clones; where compared with another copy, unresolved V genes account for less than half of the shortfall, and the remainder is unexplained. In this sample the table shows approximately 530,000 clones, less than 96% of which occur a single time. The leading ten clones occupy 0.06% of the sample. Sequencing was carried out using naive CD4+ T cells sorted from blood. This specimen's cell subset or site label, interpreted: CD45RA+ positively selected. The receptors shown here come from a woman aged 30 to 39 in good health.

This clone occurred once. The chain has TRBV28 and TRBJ1-1; 9 nucleotides match TRBD1. Germline trimming cut 5 bases from V and 3 bases from J; bases unmatched to any gene: 7. Germline CDR1 and CDR2: MDHEN and SYDVKM. The CDR3 consists of 15 residues. DNA of the CDR3: TGTGCCAGCAGTACGTACAGGGGGCATCACACTGAAGCTTTCTTT. Its protein product is CASSTYRGHHTEAFF.

The gene calls are TRBV14 and TRBJ2-7; D is ambiguous. V lost 0 bases to trimming and J lost 4 bases, with 13 bases between them. The CDR3 runs to 15 residues. Germline loops: CDR1 SGHDN, CDR2 FVKESK. CDR3 in DNA: TGTGCCAGCAGCCAAGATACGGACCGGCGGTACGAGCAGTACTTC. Its protein product is CASSQDTDRRYEQYF.

The table lists this clone with a few counts. The rearrangement links TRBV18 to TRBJ1-2; 10 bases match TRBD1. Germline lookup yields CDR1 KGHSH and CDR2 LQKENI. The CDR3 loop spans 14 amino acids. The trim removed 3 bases at V and 8 bases at J, leaving 6 bases unmatched. As DNA, the CDR3 is TGTGCCAGCTCACCCGGGACAGGGGTAGAGGGCTACACCTTC. Translation: CASSPGTGVEGYTF.

The rearrangement links TRBV6-5 to TRBJ1-2; D possibly corresponds to TRBD1 (6 bases). Between the trimmed V and J ends, which lost 3 bases and 6 bases, there was a span of 11 bases. The CDR3 is made up of 13 amino acids. The germline CDR1 and CDR2 sequences are MNHEY and SVGAGI. The CDR3 DNA reads TGTGCCAGCAGTTATCAGGGGTCGAATGGCTACACCTTC. This sequence encodes CASSYQGSNGYTF.

This chain uses TRBV14 with TRBJ2-5; no definite D call. CDR3 size: 12 residues. The germline CDR1 and CDR2 sequences are SGHDN and FVKESK. The V end was cut by 4 bases, the J end by 4 bases, with 7 bases between. The CDR3 here is CASSLLSETQYF. Written as DNA, the CDR3 is TGTGCCAGCAGCCTGTTATCAGAGACCCAGTACTTC.

The genes are TRBV11-2 and TRBJ2-2, with TRBD2 as a possible D gene (6 bases). V lost 1 base and J lost 1, with 10 bases in between. The CDR3 is made up of 16 amino acids. Germline V lookup: CDR1 SGHAT, CDR2 FQNNGV. CDR3 bases: TGTGCCAGCAGCTTAGTAAGCGGGCAGAACACCGGGGAGCTGTTTTTT. This sequence encodes CASSLVSGQNTGELFF.

This clone was recorded only once. V is TRBV28 and J is TRBJ2-5; 7 bases line up with TRBD1. Trimming at V came to 5 bases and at J to 1 base, leaving 7 bases not matched to a gene. Looked up from germline, CDR1 is MDHEN and CDR2 is SYDVKM. The CDR3 consists of 15 residues. CDR3 in amino acids: CASSLTGQIQETQYF. The CDR3 nucleotides are TGTGCCAGCAGTCTGACGGGACAGATCCAAGAGACCCAGTACTTC.

The genes are TRBV10-3 and TRBJ2-1, with 7 bases aligning to TRBD2. Germline CDR1 ENHRY, CDR2 SYGVKD. CDR3 length: 16 residues. The V and J ends lost 0 bases and 1 base, in that order; junction bases with no gene match: 3. The CDR3 DNA reads as TGTGCCATCAGTGAGTCGGGCGGGAGTTCCTACAATGAGCAGTTCTTC. Translation gives CAISESGGSSYNEQFF.

The rearrangement joins TRBV27 to TRBJ2-7; D unclear. This CDR3 region has 13 residues. Germline CDR1 MNHEY, CDR2 SMNVEV (reference sequence). V was pared by 5 bases and J by 2 bases, with 10 bases between. DNA of the CDR3: TGTGCCAGCAGTGATCTAACGACCTACGAGCAGTACTTC. The encoded protein is CASSDLTTYEQYF.

The chain recombines TRBV19 with TRBJ2-2; TRBD2 agrees at 7 bases. V was clipped by 3 bases and J by 3 bases; unmatched bases: 10. The CDR3 loop spans 17 amino acids. CDR1 is LNHDA and CDR2 is SQIVND in the germline V gene (reference sequence). This CDR3 is CASSMYAGDRHTGELFF. The CDR3 DNA follows: TGTGCCAGTAGTATGTATGCGGGAGACCGACACACCGGGGAGCTGTTTTTT.

The chain combines TRBV2 with TRBJ2-1; TRBD1 or TRBD2 may be the D gene (5 bases each). The CDR3 totals 12 residues. Germline V lookup: CDR1 SNHLY, CDR2 FYNNEI. Deletions cut 6 bases from V and 6 bases from J, with 9 bases between. The CDR3 DNA reads as TGTGCCAGCAGAGAGAGGGGCAATGAGCAGTTCTTC. It encodes CASRERGNEQFF.

In its sample, this clone was seen once. The gene calls are TRBV15 and TRBJ2-7; D is tentatively TRBD1 or TRBD2 (5 bases each). V was cut by 1 base and J by 5 bases, with 18 bases left in between. Germline CDR1 and CDR2: LNHNV and YYDKDF (reference sequence). The CDR3 extends over 16 amino acids. The CDR3 bases are TGTGCCACCAGCAGAGGGAGCGGAGCGAAGGGGAACGAGCAGTACTTC. Protein: CATSRGSGAKGNEQYF.

The sample holds one count of this clone. The V gene is TRBV7-9, the J gene TRBJ2-1, with a weak D call TRBD2 (6 bases). This CDR3 spans 15 amino acids. V was cut by 3 bases and J by 1 base, with 10 bases left in between. Germline loops: CDR1 SEHNR, CDR2 FQNEAQ (reference sequence). The CDR3 nucleotides read TGTGCCAGCAGCTTTCAGGGAGGATCCTACAATGAGCAGTTCTTC. It is translated as CASSFQGGSYNEQFF.